This TCR beta chain comes out of a study of cytomegalovirus exposure and HLA in healthy donors. CDR1 is MNHEY and CDR2 is SVGAGI in the germline V gene. The CDR3 runs to 14 residues. V shed 6 bases and J shed 4 bases, with 15 bases lying between them. Measured with immunoSEQ multiplex PCR; TCRdb has only the in-frame clones, and not every one. The sample consists of 160,000 or so clones, roughly 91% of them appearing once. The receptor's source is a man between 18 and 35 years old in good health and CMV-seronegative. Sample: PBMCs. The chain has TRBV6-5 and TRBJ1-1; D uncertain. The CDR3 sequence: CASRTAGGRTEAFF. The CDR3 DNA is TGTGCCAGCAGGACGGCCGGTGGGCGCACTGAAGCTTTCTTT.